This paragraph reports one T cell receptor beta chain. The record originates from a study of blood T cell repertoires in COVID-19. Study in general: COVID-19 samples collected from the United States, Italy and Spain covered acute and convalescent phases. PBMCs, B-cell-depleted T cells, or T cells provided the cDNA or gDNA that made up the material.

Clones were read by immunoSEQ multiplex PCR, and TCRdb kept only the in-frame ones, dropping some. Of hundreds of thousands of clones listed, about 89% were seen once; the top ten hold roughly 1.6%. This CDR3 region has 12 residues. Trimming removed 7 bases from V and 6 bases from J, with 12 bases in between. Germline-derived CDR1 and CDR2 are SNHLY and FYNNEI. The sequenced material came from peripheral blood. The chain has TRBV2 and TRBJ1-2; unclear D gene. This clonotype originated in a woman in her 40s who had recovered from COVID-19. The CDR3 loop is CASNQVPDGYTF. CDR3 DNA sequence: TGTGCCAGCAACCAGGTCCCGGATGGCTACACCTTC.